Following are 17 T cell receptor beta chains from one sample sequenced in a study of blood T cell repertoires in COVID-19. The repertoire was sequenced with immunoSEQ multiplex PCR; TCRdb's copy has only in-frame clones and lacks some. This sample has roughly 300,000 clones, with about 86% found just once. The sequenced sample consisted of peripheral blood. These TCRs come from a woman aged 30 to 39 with COVID-19, enrolled during active disease.

This rearrangement joins TRBV5-8 to TRBJ2-1; possible D gene TRBD2, 5 bases. This CDR3 contains 15 residues. Germline V CDR1 and CDR2: SGHTS, YDEGEE. The germline V and J ends were trimmed by 3 bases and 3 bases, with 13 bases remaining between them. The DNA for the CDR3 is TGTGCCAGCAGCTCGGGATCGCACCTCTACAATGAGCAGTTCTTC. It specifies CASSSGSHLYNEQFF.

In DNA, the CDR3 is TGTGCCAGCAGCTCTGGGGAGGGGCCCAGTCAGCCCCAGCATTTT. Its translation is CASSSGEGPSQPQHF. The rearrangement links TRBV5-4 to TRBJ1-5, with D tentatively TRBD1 (5 bases). The CDR3 extends over 15 amino acids. Looked up from germline, CDR1 is SGHNT and CDR2 is YYREEE (reference sequence). Deletions cut 3 bases from V and 6 bases from J, with 16 bases between.

The rearrangement joins TRBV5-4 to TRBJ2-7; no reliable D call. Looked up from germline, CDR1 is SGHNT and CDR2 is YYREEE (reference sequence). V was shortened by 0 bases and J by 5 bases, with 12 bases between the two germline ends. This CDR3 contains 14 residues. For the CDR3, the DNA is TGTGCCAGCAGCTTGGGACTTGCCGCCAACGAGCAGTACTTC. Translation gives CASSLGLAANEQYF.

The chain uses TRBV25-1 and TRBJ1-2, with D perhaps matching TRBD1 (5 bases). The CDR3 sequence is 12 residues long. The V gene's germline CDR1 is MGHDK and CDR2 SYGVNS. Trimming stripped 4 bases from V and 4 bases from J, with 7 bases between. CDR3 in amino acids: CASSGGFYGYTF. DNA of the CDR3: TGTGCCAGCAGTGGGGGCTTCTATGGCTACACCTTC.

The chain has TRBV7-9 and TRBJ1-4; 10 nucleotides align to TRBD1. Germline V gives CDR1 SEHNR, CDR2 FQNEAQ (reference sequence). The CDR3 covers 16 residues. Trimming took 4 bases from V and 6 from J; bases not matched to a gene: 8. The chain's CDR3 is CASSSGQGGNYEKLFF. CDR3 in DNA: TGTGCCAGCAGCTCCGGACAGGGGGGTAATTATGAAAAACTGTTTTTT.

This clone was picked up a small number of times. The J gene is TRBJ1-5, the V gene TRBV10-2; the D is unclear. V shed 2 bases and J shed 6 bases, with 11 bases lying between them. This CDR3 is built from 14 residues. Germline V gene lookup returns CDR1 WSHSY and CDR2 SAAADI. The CDR3 loop reads CASSEGLPGQPQHF. CDR3 sequence (DNA): TGCGCCAGCAGTGAGGGCCTCCCGGGTCAGCCCCAGCATTTT.

The chain recombines TRBV9 with TRBJ2-3; 9 bases fit TRBD2. Germline V lookup: CDR1 SGDLS, CDR2 YYNGEE. The CDR3 loop spans 17 amino acids. J gave up 2 bases and V 0 bases, and 7 bases lay outside the gene matches. In DNA form, the CDR3 reads TGTGCCAGCAGCGTAGATCCAGCGGGGGGAGTCACAGATACGCAGTATTTT. It encodes CASSVDPAGGVTDTQYF.

The chain couples TRBV5-1 to TRBJ2-5; TRBD1 matches 10 bases. The junction had 2 bases not matched to a gene; V was cut back by 0 bases and J by 3 bases. In germline, CDR1 is SGHRS, CDR2 YFSETQ. CDR3 size: 15 residues. In DNA, the CDR3 is TGCGCCAGCAGCTTGGATGGGACAGGGGAAGAGACCCAGTACTTC. Its protein product is CASSLDGTGEETQYF.

This chain joins TRBV6-1 and TRBJ2-5, with D possibly matching TRBD2 (6 bases). CDR3 size: 14 residues. The V end was cut by 2 bases, the J end by 7 bases, with 14 bases between. The germline CDR1 and CDR2 sequences are MNHNS and SASEGT. CDR3 nucleotides: TGTGCCAGCAGTGAATCCCGGGGACTCCGGACCCAGTACTTC. Amino acids: CASSESRGLRTQYF.

V gene TRBV5-1 combines with J gene TRBJ2-2; TRBD1 matches 10 bases. CDR3 size: 15 residues. From germline, CDR1 is SGHRS and CDR2 YFSETQ. Germline trimming cut 4 bases from V and 7 bases from J; bases unmatched to any gene: 7. This chain's CDR3 is CASSIGTGVIGELFF. The CDR3 DNA reads TGCGCCAGCAGCATCGGGACAGGGGTTATCGGGGAGCTGTTTTTT.

The DNA for the CDR3 is TGTGCCAGCAGCCCTCGGACTGGACTCAATGAGCAGTTCTTC. Its protein product is CASSPRTGLNEQFF. The V gene is TRBV3-1 (or the pseudogene TRBV3-2), the J gene TRBJ2-1, with D possibly matching TRBD2 (5 bases). CDR3 length equals 14 residues. The V end was cut by 4 bases, the J end by 6 bases, with 13 bases between. Germline loops: CDR1 LGHDT, CDR2 YNNKEL (reference sequence).

The chain joins TRBV27 to TRBJ1-2, with no clear D. Germline values: CDR1 MNHEY, CDR2 SMNVEV (reference sequence). This CDR3 spans 14 amino acids. Trimming took off 3 bases at V and 2 bases at J, with 10 bases between the two ends. The CDR3, as DNA: TGTGCCAGCAGTTTTCTTACGGGGAACTATGGCTACACCTTC. Its translation is CASSFLTGNYGYTF.

The rearrangement joins TRBV27 to TRBJ2-7, with 7 bases fitting TRBD2. The V gene's germline CDR1 is MNHEY and CDR2 SMNVEV (reference sequence). The V and J ends lost 7 bases and 7 bases, in that order; junction bases with no gene match: 4. CDR3 length: 11 residues. The CDR3 bases are TGTGCCAGCACCCGGGGGGTGGAGCAGTACTTC. As protein: CASTRGVEQYF.

The chain employs TRBV29-1 and TRBJ1-5, with 11 bases that match TRBD1. The CDR3 length is 16 residues. With V trimmed by 7 bases and J by 4 bases, 12 bases remained unmatched. CDR1 is SQVTM, CDR2 ANQGSEA, per germline. This CDR3 reads CSAINTGTGGNQPQHF. CDR3 DNA: TGCAGCGCTATTAATACCGGGACAGGGGGAAATCAGCCCCAGCATTTT.

The chain couples TRBV5-1 to TRBJ2-2; a possible D gene is TRBD2 (5 bases). The V end lost 4 bases, the J end lost 1 base, and 14 bases lay between the germline ends. CDR3 length equals 16 residues. In germline, CDR1 is SGHRS, CDR2 YFSETQ. The CDR3 nucleotides read TGCGCCAGCAGCCCGATCGGACTCCGGAACACCGGGGAGCTGTTTTTT. It yields the protein CASSPIGLRNTGELFF.

The chain is built from TRBV3-1 (or the pseudogene TRBV3-2) and TRBJ2-3; D may be TRBD2 (5 bases). Trimming shortened V by 4 bases and J by 6 bases, and 17 bases separated the two germline ends. The CDR3 length is 15 residues. CDR1 LGHDT and CDR2 YNNKEL come from the germline V gene (reference sequence). The CDR3 protein is CASSLLATGWDTQYF. Here the CDR3 DNA reads TGTGCCAGCAGCCTTCTAGCTACCGGTTGGGATACGCAGTATTTT.

The chain employs TRBV3-1 (or the pseudogene TRBV3-2) and TRBJ2-1; possible D gene TRBD1, 7 bases. CDR3 length: 13 residues. The V gene's germline CDR1 is LGHDT and CDR2 YNNKEL (reference sequence). V was cut by 4 bases and J by 8 bases, with 12 bases left in between. CDR3 DNA sequence: TGTGCCAGCAGCCTAATCAGGGGGGATGAGCAGTTCTTC. Protein: CASSLIRGDEQFF.